Below, 30 T cell receptor beta chains from the same sample are listed, as sequenced in a study of blood T cell repertoires in COVID-19. Profiled with immunoSEQ multiplex PCR; TCRdb holds only in-frame clones, not every one. The sample yields around 200,000 clones, approximately 81% seen once. Source material: peripheral blood. The source is a woman between 65 and 79 years old with COVID-19, enrolled during active disease.

This chain joins TRBV19 and TRBJ2-5; possibly TRBD1 for D (6 bases). The germline V and J ends were trimmed by 5 bases and 2 bases, with 15 bases remaining between them. This CDR3 region has 15 residues. Germline V CDR1 and CDR2: LNHDA, SQIVND (reference sequence). CDR3 in amino acids: CASSATSGQQETQYF. In DNA, the CDR3 is TGTGCCAGTAGTGCAACCTCCGGACAGCAAGAGACCCAGTACTTC.

The chain combines TRBV11-2 with TRBJ1-1; TRBD1 aligns across 8 bases. V trimming: 1 base; J trimming: 6 bases; junction bases outside the gene matches: 10. The CDR3 has 16 residues. CDR1 and CDR2 from the germline V gene are SGHAT and FQNNGV. The CDR3 loop is CASSLGRGRTSAEAFF. In DNA, the CDR3 is TGTGCCAGCAGCTTAGGCAGGGGGCGGACGAGTGCTGAAGCTTTCTTT.

The chain has TRBV10-3 and TRBJ1-4; a weak D match, TRBD1 (6 bases). Per germline, CDR1 ENHRY and CDR2 SYGVKD. The CDR3 runs 16 residues. The ends were cut back, 3 bases at V and 2 bases at J, with 13 bases in the middle. The CDR3 DNA is TGTGCCATCAGTGAAAACCCAGGGGCTACTAATGAAAAACTGTTTTTT. Encoded protein: CAISENPGATNEKLFF.

Concerning this clone itself: The sample carries other DNA sequences with the same CDR3. This sequence joins TRBV7-3 and TRBJ2-7, with 9 bases fitting TRBD1. This CDR3 has 15 amino acids. V shed 4 bases, J shed 4 bases, and the junction held 8 bases outside the gene matches. Germline V CDR1 and CDR2: SGHTA, FQGTGA. CDR3 coding DNA: TGTGCCAGCAGCTCCAGGGGACAGGGTGATTACGAGCAGTACGTC. Translation: CASSSRGQGDYEQYV.

V and J are TRBV30 and TRBJ2-1; D gene unclear. CDR1 and CDR2 from the germline V gene are GTSNPN and SVGIG (reference sequence). The CDR3 has 12 amino acids. V dropped 1 base and J dropped 14 bases, with 15 bases sitting between them. The CDR3 nucleotides are TGTGCCTGGAGTGACCCCACCCCTAGGAAGTTCTTC. Its translation: CAWSDPTPRKFF.

This chain connects TRBV6-1 to TRBJ1-5, with D tentatively TRBD1 (5 bases). This CDR3 is built from 14 residues. With 2 bases removed from V and 7 bases from J, the gap between germline ends came to 12 bases. From germline, CDR1 is MNHNS and CDR2 SASEGT. CDR3 protein: CASSERGRPQPQHF. The CDR3 DNA reads TGTGCCAGCAGTGAAAGGGGTCGGCCGCAGCCCCAGCATTTT.

The rearrangement links TRBV7-7 to TRBJ2-5; 9 positions match TRBD2. From germline, CDR1 is SSHAT and CDR2 FNYEAQ (reference sequence). The J segment lost 5 bases and the V segment lost 4 bases, leaving 8 bases of the junction unmatched. CDR3 length equals 15 residues. DNA for the CDR3: TGTGCCAGCAGCTCACCGGGACTAGCACAGGAGACCCAGTACTTC. It is translated as CASSSPGLAQETQYF.

The chain recombines TRBV6-1 with TRBJ1-2; perhaps TRBD1 as D (5 bases). Germline CDR1 is MNHNS and CDR2 is SASEGT. V was shortened by 3 bases and J by 8 bases, with 13 bases between the two germline ends. This CDR3 spans 13 amino acids. CDR3 coding DNA: TGTGCCAGCAGTGATTCGGTTTGGGGCGGCTACACCTTC. This sequence encodes CASSDSVWGGYTF.

This clone was counted once. This chain uses TRBV27 with TRBJ2-5, with 8 nucleotides matching TRBD1. V shed 5 bases and J 4 bases; nucleotides not matched to a gene: 6. Germline-derived CDR1 and CDR2 are MNHEY and SMNVEV (reference sequence). The CDR3 totals 14 residues. The CDR3 protein is CASSVRDRGETQYF. The CDR3 DNA follows: TGTGCCAGCAGTGTACGCGACAGGGGAGAGACCCAGTACTTC.

The count of this clone is one. The chain is built from TRBV11-1 and TRBJ2-3, with D unresolved. The CDR3 loop spans 15 amino acids. CDR1 and CDR2 (germline): SGHAT, FQDESV (reference sequence). Trimming removed 4 bases at V and 3 bases at J, with 14 bases between. The CDR3: CASSSLPRFTDTQYF. The CDR3 region has the DNA TGTGCCAGCAGCTCCCTCCCTAGGTTTACAGATACGCAGTATTTT.

This clone occurred once. V is TRBV7-2 and J is TRBJ2-3; 9 nucleotides align to TRBD2. CDR1 is SGHTA and CDR2 is FQGNSA in the germline V gene. After removal of 4 bases from V and 5 bases from J, the junction contained 4 bases not matched to a gene. The CDR3 covers 14 residues. CDR3 region: CASSWRGGEDTQYF. DNA of the CDR3: TGTGCCAGCAGCTGGCGGGGGGGCGAAGATACGCAGTATTTT.

The chain links TRBV12-3 or TRBV12-4 to TRBJ1-1; D is uncertain. Trimming pared 3 bases from V and 7 bases from J, leaving 12 bases between. CDR3 length: 13 amino acids. CDR3 loop: CASSFGQEGEAFF. The CDR3 DNA is TGTGCCAGCAGTTTCGGGCAGGAGGGTGAAGCTTTCTTT.

The chain combines TRBV6-5 with TRBJ2-7; 7 bases are shared with TRBD1. This CDR3 contains 14 residues. From germline, CDR1 is MNHEY and CDR2 SVGAGI. Trimming cost V 5 bases and J 2 bases; bases outside gene matches: 6. The CDR3 sequence is CASSPGTATYEQYF. The CDR3 DNA sequence: TGTGCCAGCAGTCCCGGGACAGCTACCTACGAGCAGTACTTC.

The chain is built from TRBV28 and TRBJ1-3; a weak D match, TRBD1 (5 bases). The CDR3 runs to 16 residues. V dropped 3 bases and J dropped 0 bases, with 12 bases sitting between them. CDR1 is MDHEN and CDR2 is SYDVKM in the germline V gene. The CDR3 bases are TGTGCCAGCAGTTTGGGGGGACTACCCTCTGGAAACACCATATATTTT. Translated, it gives CASSLGGLPSGNTIYF. Together with reference TRBV28 and TRBJ1-3, the CDR3 gives the full variable domain: DVKVTQSSRYLVKRTGEKVFLECVQDMDHENMFWYRQDPGLGLRLIYFSYDVKMKEKGDIPEGYSVSREKKERFSLILESASTNQTSMYLCASSLGGLPSGNTIYFGEGSWLTVV.

The chain combines TRBV4-1 with TRBJ1-5; weak D call: TRBD1 (6 bases). V dropped 4 bases and J dropped 4 bases, with 11 bases sitting between them. The CDR3 spans 14 residues. Germline values: CDR1 MGHRA, CDR2 YSYEKL. CDR3 nucleotide sequence: TGCGCCAGCAGCCCCACAGGGATTAATCAGCCCCAGCATTTT. Its protein product is CASSPTGINQPQHF.

The genes are TRBV7-2 and TRBJ2-3, with 8 bases that match TRBD1. Germline V gene sequence: CDR1 SGHTA, CDR2 FQGNSA. CDR3 length: 15 residues. With 5 bases clipped from V and 2 bases from J, the junction kept 6 bases outside the gene matches. For the CDR3, the DNA is TGTGCCAGCAGCCCCGGGACAGGAGTCACAGATACGCAGTATTTT. Translation: CASSPGTGVTDTQYF.

The chain joins TRBV6-4 to TRBJ2-3; tentatively, D is TRBD2 (6 bases). Germline assignment: CDR1 MRHNA and CDR2 SNTAGT. The V gene lost 0 bases and the J gene lost 7 bases, with 8 bases spanning the gap. This CDR3 spans 13 amino acids. CDR3 protein: CASSDSGGNTQYF. The CDR3 nucleotides are TGTGCCAGCAGTGACTCGGGAGGCAATACGCAGTATTTT.

V is TRBV5-1 and J is TRBJ1-5; TRBD1 matches at 7 bases. The germline V gene encodes CDR1 SGHRS and CDR2 YFSETQ. The CDR3 is 15 amino acids. The trim removed 4 bases at V and 0 bases at J, leaving 4 bases unmatched. The CDR3 is CASSEGQYSNQPQHF. CDR3 nucleotides: TGCGCCAGCAGCGAGGGACAGTATAGCAATCAGCCCCAGCATTTT.

The CDR3 sequence: CASSLMGLLYEQYF. The CDR3 DNA follows: TGTGCCAGCAGTTTAATGGGCCTGCTCTACGAGCAGTACTTC. The rearrangement joins TRBV5-4 to TRBJ2-7; D gene uncertain. The V gene's germline CDR1 is SGHNT and CDR2 YYREEE (reference sequence). The V end was cut by 5 bases, the J end by 3 bases, with 15 bases between. This CDR3 is 14 amino acids long. The entire variable domain, with the rest obtained from reference TRBV5-4 and TRBJ2-7, is as follows: ETGVTQSPTHLIKTRGQQVTLRCSSQSGHNTVSWYQQALGQGPQFIFQYYREEENGRGNFPPRFSGLQFPNYSSELNVNALELDDSALYLCASSLMGLLYEQYFGPGTRLTVT.

This clone showed up just a few times. This chain links TRBV3-1 (or the pseudogene TRBV3-2) with TRBJ2-7; 8 bases are shared with TRBD2. This CDR3 is 15 amino acids long. Germline assignment: CDR1 LGHDT and CDR2 YNNKEL (reference sequence). V dropped 4 bases and J dropped 3; count of bases not matched to a gene: 8. The CDR3 coding sequence is TGTGCCAGCAGCCCAAGCGGGAGCCCAGACTACGAGCAGTACTTC. This gives the protein CASSPSGSPDYEQYF.

J is TRBJ2-1 and V is TRBV24-1, with 10 bases aligning to TRBD2. Germline V gives CDR1 KGHDR, CDR2 SFDVKD. The J segment lost 12 bases and the V segment lost 2 bases, leaving 3 bases of the junction unmatched. CDR3 length: 13 residues. CDR3 nucleotides: TGTGCCACCAGTGATTCCATAGCGGGAGGGCAGTTCTTC. Protein: CATSDSIAGGQFF.

This chain connects TRBV6-5 to TRBJ2-3; TRBD1 is a possible D gene (6 bases). The CDR3 has 13 amino acids. V lost 7 bases to trimming and J lost 4 bases, with 12 bases between them. The V gene's germline CDR1 is MNHEY and CDR2 SVGAGI. CDR3 sequence: CASMIPGADTQYF. CDR3 nucleotides: TGTGCCAGCATGATTCCAGGGGCAGATACGCAGTATTTT.

The V gene is TRBV6-5, the J gene TRBJ1-3, with D perhaps TRBD1 (5 bases). Trimming left V 4 bases short and J 7 bases short, with 14 bases between. This CDR3 comprises 14 residues. Looked up from germline, CDR1 is MNHEY and CDR2 is SVGAGI. Here the CDR3 reads CASSFDGGDNTIYF. The DNA for the CDR3 is TGTGCCAGCAGTTTCGATGGGGGGGACAACACCATATATTTT.

The table lists this clone with a few counts. This chain connects TRBV28 to TRBJ2-7; TRBD2 agrees at 11 bases. Germline values: CDR1 MDHEN, CDR2 SYDVKM. The CDR3 contains 16 residues. The J segment lost 5 bases and the V segment lost 5 bases, leaving 11 bases of the junction unmatched. CDR3 in DNA: TGTGCCAGCAGTGCCCAAATAGCGGGAGGGCCCGACGAGCAGTACTTC. This gives the protein CASSAQIAGGPDEQYF.

J is TRBJ2-7 and V is TRBV28; no reliable D call. V shed 2 bases and J shed 0 bases, with 11 bases lying between them. CDR1 is MDHEN and CDR2 is SYDVKM in the germline V gene. The CDR3 totals 15 residues. The CDR3 region is CASSLGPPSSYEQYV. The CDR3 DNA sequence: TGTGCCAGCAGTTTAGGTCCCCCGAGCTCCTACGAGCAGTACGTC.

This chain connects TRBV27 to TRBJ2-3; maybe TRBD2 (6 bases). This CDR3 is 15 amino acids long. V lost 3 bases to trimming and J lost 4 bases, with 14 bases between them. Germline loops: CDR1 MNHEY, CDR2 SMNVEV (reference sequence). CDR3 nucleotide sequence: TGTGCCAGCAGTTTTGACGGGGGACGGGCAGATACGCAGTATTTT. Translation gives CASSFDGGRADTQYF.

The chain combines TRBV6-5 with TRBJ1-1; no definite D call. Germline V lookup: CDR1 MNHEY, CDR2 SVGAGI. Trimming removed 0 bases at V and 0 bases at J, with 11 bases between. The CDR3 runs 16 residues. CDR3 in amino acids: CASSYSMGSLNTEAFF. In nucleotides, the CDR3 is TGTGCCAGCAGTTACTCGATGGGGAGTTTGAACACTGAAGCTTTCTTT.

The rearrangement joins TRBV21-1 to TRBJ1-1. TRBV21-1 represents a pseudogene. The CDR3 is 17 residues long. The CDR3 is CASSKGNGSGEGIEAFF. CDR3 bases: TGTGCCAGCAGCAAAGGGAACGGGAGCGGGGAGGGGATTGAAGCTTTCTTT.

This chain connects TRBV30 to TRBJ1-3; D perhaps matches TRBD1 (6 bases). V lost 1 base and J lost 4, with 8 bases in between. CDR3 length: 13 amino acids. CDR1 GTSNPN and CDR2 SVGIG come from the germline V gene (reference sequence). CDR3 DNA: TGTGCCTGGAGTGCAACAGGGGGAAACACCATATATTTT. This encodes CAWSATGGNTIYF.

The chain employs TRBV11-2 and TRBJ1-5; D gene uncertain. The V gene lost 5 bases and the J gene lost 4 bases, with 9 bases spanning the gap. The germline V gene has CDR1 SGHAT and CDR2 FQNNGV. The CDR3 spans 13 residues. CDR3 bases: TGTGCCAGCAGCAGGCGGGAAAATCAGCCCCAGCATTTT. Translation: CASSRRENQPQHF. The full variable domain, in which reference TRBV11-2 and TRBJ1-5 provide the parts outside the CDR3, is EAGVAQSPRYKIIEKRQSVAFWCNPISGHATLYWYQQILGQGPKLLIQFQNNGVVDDSQLPKDRFSAERLKGVDSTLKIQPAKLEDSAVYLCASSRRENQPQHFGDGTRLSIL.